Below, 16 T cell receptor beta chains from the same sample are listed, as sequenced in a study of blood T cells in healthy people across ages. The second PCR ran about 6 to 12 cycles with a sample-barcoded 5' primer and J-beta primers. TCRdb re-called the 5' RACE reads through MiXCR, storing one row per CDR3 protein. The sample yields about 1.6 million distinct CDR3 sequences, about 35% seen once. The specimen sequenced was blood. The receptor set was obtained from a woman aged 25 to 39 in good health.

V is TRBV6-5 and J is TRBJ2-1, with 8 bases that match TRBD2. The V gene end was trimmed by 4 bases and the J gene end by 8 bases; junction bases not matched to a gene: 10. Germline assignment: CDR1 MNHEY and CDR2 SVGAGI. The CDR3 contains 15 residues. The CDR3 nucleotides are TGTGCCAGCAGTTGCTCGGGAGGGGGGGCCTATGAGCAGTTCTTC. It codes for CASSCSGGGAYEQFF.

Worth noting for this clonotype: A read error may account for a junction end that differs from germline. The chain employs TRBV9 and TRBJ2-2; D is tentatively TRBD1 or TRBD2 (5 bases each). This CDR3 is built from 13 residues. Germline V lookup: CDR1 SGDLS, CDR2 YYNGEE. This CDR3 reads CASSVVEGGGLFF. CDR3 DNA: TGTGCCAGCAGCGTAGTCGAGGGTGGGGGGCTGTTTTTT. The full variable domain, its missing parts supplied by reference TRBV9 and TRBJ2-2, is DSGVTQTPKHLITATGQRVTLRCSPRSGDLSVYWYQQSLDQGLQFLIQYYNGEERAKGNILERFSAQQFPDLHSELNLSSLELGDSALYFCASSVVEGGGLFFGEGSRLTVL.

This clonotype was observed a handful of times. This chain's CDR3 is CASSGTSGRSTGELFF. The DNA for the CDR3 is TGTGCCAGCAGTGGGACTAGCGGGAGGAGCACCGGGGAGCTGTTTTTT. The chain has TRBV9 and TRBJ2-2, with 15 bases aligning to TRBD2. This CDR3 region has 16 residues. Germline trimming cut 5 bases from V and 4 bases from J; bases unmatched to any gene: 3. Germline V gene sequence: CDR1 SGDLS, CDR2 YYNGEE.

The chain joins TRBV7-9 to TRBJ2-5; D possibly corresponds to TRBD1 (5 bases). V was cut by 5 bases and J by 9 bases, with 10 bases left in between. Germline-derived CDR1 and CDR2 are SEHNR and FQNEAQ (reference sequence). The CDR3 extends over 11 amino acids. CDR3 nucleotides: TGTGCCAGCAGCCCGGTAGGGGCCCAGTACTTC. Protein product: CASSPVGAQYF. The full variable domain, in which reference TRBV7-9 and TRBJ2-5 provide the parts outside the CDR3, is DTGVSQNPRHKITKRGQNVTFRCDPISEHNRLYWYRQTLGQGPEFLTYFQNEAQLEKSRLLSDRFSAERPKGSFSTLEIQRTEQGDSAMYLCASSPVGAQYFGPGTRLLVL.

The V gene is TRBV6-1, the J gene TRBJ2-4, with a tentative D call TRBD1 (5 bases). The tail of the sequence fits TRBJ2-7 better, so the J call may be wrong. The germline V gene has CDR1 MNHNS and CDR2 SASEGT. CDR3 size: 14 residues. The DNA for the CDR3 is TGTGCCAGCAGTGTCGCCCAGGGCATGGTCGAGCAGTACTTC. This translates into CASSVAQGMVEQYF.

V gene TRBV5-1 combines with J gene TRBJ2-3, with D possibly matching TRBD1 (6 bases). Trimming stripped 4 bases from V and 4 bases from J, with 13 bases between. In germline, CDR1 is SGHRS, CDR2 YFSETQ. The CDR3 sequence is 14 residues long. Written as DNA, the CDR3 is TGCGCCAGCAGCCCGGGGACAATCTCAGATACGCAGTATTTT. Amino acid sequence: CASSPGTISDTQYF.

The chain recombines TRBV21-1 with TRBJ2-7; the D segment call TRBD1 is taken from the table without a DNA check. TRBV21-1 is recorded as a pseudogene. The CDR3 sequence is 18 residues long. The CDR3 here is CASSMKLGRKTKGGEQYF. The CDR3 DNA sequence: TGTGCCAGCAGCATGAAACTCGGACGGAAAACAAAAGGGGGCGAGCAGTACTTC.

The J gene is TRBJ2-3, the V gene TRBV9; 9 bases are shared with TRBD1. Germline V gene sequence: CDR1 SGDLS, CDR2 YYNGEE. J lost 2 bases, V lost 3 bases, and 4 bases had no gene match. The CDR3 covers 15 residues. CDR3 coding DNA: TGTGCCAGCAGCGGAGACAGGGGGACCACAGATACGCAGTATTTT. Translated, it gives CASSGDRGTTDTQYF.

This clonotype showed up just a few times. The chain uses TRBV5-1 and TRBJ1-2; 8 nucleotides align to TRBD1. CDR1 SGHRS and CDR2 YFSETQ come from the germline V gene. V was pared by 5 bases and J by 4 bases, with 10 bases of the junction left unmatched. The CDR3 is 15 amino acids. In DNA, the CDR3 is TGCGCCAGCAGACAAGGACAGGGAGGCACCTATGGCTACACCTTC. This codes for CASRQGQGGTYGYTF. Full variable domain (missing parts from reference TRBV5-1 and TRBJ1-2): KAGVTQTPRYLIKTRGQQVTLSCSPISGHRSVSWYQQTPGQGLQFLFEYFSETQRNKGNFPGRFSGRQFSNSRSEMNVSTLELGDSALYLCASRQGQGGTYGYTFGSGTRLTVV.

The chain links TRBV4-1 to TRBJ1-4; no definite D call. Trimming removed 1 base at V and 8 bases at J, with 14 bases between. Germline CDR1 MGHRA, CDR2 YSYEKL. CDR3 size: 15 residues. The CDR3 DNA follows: TGCGCCAGCAGCCAAGGTCGTAGGGAGGGAGAAAAACTGTTTTTT. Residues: CASSQGRREGEKLFF.

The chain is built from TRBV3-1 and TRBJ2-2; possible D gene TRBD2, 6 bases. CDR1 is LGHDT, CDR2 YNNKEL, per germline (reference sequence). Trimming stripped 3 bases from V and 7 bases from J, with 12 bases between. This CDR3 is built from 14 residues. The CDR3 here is CASSQVWEDGELFF. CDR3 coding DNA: TGTGCCAGCAGCCAGGTCTGGGAGGACGGGGAGCTGTTTTTT.

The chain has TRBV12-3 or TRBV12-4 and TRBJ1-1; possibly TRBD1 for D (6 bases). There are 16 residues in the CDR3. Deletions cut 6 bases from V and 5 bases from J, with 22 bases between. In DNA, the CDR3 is TGTGCCAGCAGGACTACCGGGGGGCAGGGGTGGACTGAAGCTTTCTTT. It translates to CASRTTGGQGWTEAFF.

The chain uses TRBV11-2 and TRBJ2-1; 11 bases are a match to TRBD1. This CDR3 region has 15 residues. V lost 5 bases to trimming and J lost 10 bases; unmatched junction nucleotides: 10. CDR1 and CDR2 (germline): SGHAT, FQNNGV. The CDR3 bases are TGTGCCAGCAGCAAGGGACAGGGGGGAAGTGGGGAGCAGTTCTTC. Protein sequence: CASSKGQGGSGEQFF.

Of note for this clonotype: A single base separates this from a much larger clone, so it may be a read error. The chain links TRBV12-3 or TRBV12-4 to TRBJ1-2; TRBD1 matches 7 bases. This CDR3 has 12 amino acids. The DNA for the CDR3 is TGTGCCTGCAGTTTACAGGGGCGAAGCTACACCTTC. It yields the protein CACSLQGRSYTF.

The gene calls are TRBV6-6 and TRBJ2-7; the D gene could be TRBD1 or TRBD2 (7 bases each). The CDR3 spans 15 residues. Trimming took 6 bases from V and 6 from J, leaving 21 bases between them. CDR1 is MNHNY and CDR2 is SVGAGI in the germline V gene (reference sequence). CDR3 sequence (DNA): TGTGCCAGCAGCCGACACCCCCAGGGGGAGGGCGAGCAGTACTTC. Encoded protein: CASSRHPQGEGEQYF.

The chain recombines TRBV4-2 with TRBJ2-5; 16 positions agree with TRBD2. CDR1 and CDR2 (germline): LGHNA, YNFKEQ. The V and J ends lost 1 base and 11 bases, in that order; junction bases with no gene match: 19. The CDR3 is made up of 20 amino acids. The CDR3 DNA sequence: TGTGCCAGCAGCCAAGTTTGGGGACTAGCGGGGGGGCAGCGTGGTAGTGAGCAGTACTTC. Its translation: CASSQVWGLAGGQRGSEQYF.